This is a list of T cell receptor beta chains from one sample in a study of glioma-infiltrating T cells. TCRdb analysed the multiplex PCR reads with MiXCR anew, one entry per CDR3 protein. The sample includes 300,000 to 450,000 distinct CDR3 sequences, less than 50% of them seen just once. Sequenced material: glioma tissue, nonneoplastic brain tissue, or PBMCs (not recorded which). The receptors were sampled from a human donor with low-grade glioma or glioblastoma, undergoing nonglioma brain surgery, or in good health (not recorded which). The CDR3 runs from the conserved cysteine through the conserved F or W. D genes are given only for firm matches. Clone size is stated in some rows and not others, as once, few, many or a class when expanded.

j_call d_call clone_size v_call cdr3_aa cdr3_nt
TRBJ1-2 NA many TRBV6-1 CASRDQANYGYTF TGTGCCAGCAGGGACCAGGCGAACTATGGCTACACCTTC
TRBJ1-1 TRBD1 NA TRBV28 CASVTGATEAFF TGTGCCAGCGTGACAGGGGCCACTGAAGCTTTCTTT
TRBJ2-3 TRBD2 NA TRBV7-2 CASSLARLAGETDTQYF TGTGCCAGCAGCTTAGCCCGACTAGCGGGAGAAACAGATACGCAGTATTTT
TRBJ2-3 TRBD1 many TRBV27 CASSLGTGVSTDTQYF TGTGCCAGCAGTCTCGGGACAGGGGTTAGCACAGATACGCAGTATTTT
TRBJ2-1 NA many TRBV7-2 CASSSIPGSDEQFF TGTGCCAGCAGCTCCATTCCGGGAAGCGATGAGCAGTTCTTC
TRBJ2-3 NA NA TRBV5-1 CASSQPEVDTQYF TGCGCCAGCAGCCAGCCCGAGGTGGATACGCAGTATTTT
TRBJ1-2 NA NA TRBV14 CASSPQACYGYTF TGTGCCAGCAGCCCCCAAGCGTGTTATGGCTACACCTTC
TRBJ1-2 TRBD1 many TRBV27 CASSGIRQGESYGYTF TGTGCCAGCAGTGGAATCAGACAGGGGGAGAGCTATGGCTACACCTTC
TRBJ2-1 TRBD2 NA TRBV27 CAGTPTSTSYNEQFF TGTGCCGGCACCCCGACTAGCACATCCTACAATGAGCAGTTCTTC
TRBJ2-2 NA NA TRBV5-4 CASRRANTGELFF TGTGCCAGCAGACGAGCGAACACCGGGGAGCTGTTTTTT
TRBJ2-2 NA many TRBV28 CASSNLQESGELFF TGTGCCAGCAGTAACCTACAGGAATCCGGGGAGCTGTTTTTT
TRBJ2-2 NA NA TRBV6-1 CASSELVSWGAGELFF TGTGCCAGCAGTGAATTGGTGTCATGGGGGGCCGGGGAGCTGTTTTTT
TRBJ2-1 NA NA TRBV19 CASSSRVNEQFF TGTGCCAGTAGTTCCAGGGTAAATGAGCAGTTCTTC
TRBJ1-4 NA few TRBV20-1 CSAPTGWGEKLFF TGCAGTGCTCCGACCGGATGGGGTGAAAAACTGTTTTTT
TRBJ2-7 TRBD1 NA TRBV10-3 CAISKQGPSGEQYF TGTGCCATCAGTAAACAGGGGCCCTCCGGCGAGCAGTACTTC
TRBJ2-1 TRBD2 NA TRBV7-2 CASSLEGLAGGYNEQFF TGTGCCAGCAGCTTGGAGGGACTAGCGGGAGGATACAATGAGCAGTTCTTC
TRBJ1-6 TRBD1 NA TRBV28 CASTFLGGSPLHF TGTGCTAGCACCTTTTTAGGGGGCTCACCCCTCCACTTT
TRBJ1-5 NA NA TRBV7-9 CASSPGNNQPQHF TGTGCCAGCAGCCCAGGGAACAATCAGCCCCAGCATTTT
TRBJ2-1 NA NA TRBV7-8 CASSPSVGVFYNEQFF TGTGCCAGCAGCCCTAGTGTGGGGGTTTTCTACAATGAGCAGTTCTTC
TRBJ2-7 NA once TRBV6-6 CASKRLIQGTYEQYF TGTGCCAGCAAGAGACTCATACAGGGCACCTACGAGCAGTACTTC
TRBJ2-5 TRBD1 many TRBV6-2/TRBV6-3 CASSSLMDRAEETQYF TGTGCCAGCAGTTCTCTTATGGACAGGGCGGAGGAGACCCAGTACTTC
TRBJ2-1 TRBD2 NA TRBV4-2 CASSIPSGEDVVNEQFF TGTGCCAGCAGTATCCCTAGCGGGGAAGATGTGGTCAATGAGCAGTTCTTC
TRBJ1-1 NA few TRBV4-1 CASSHLREGPNTEAFF TGCGCCAGCAGCCATCTTCGCGAGGGGCCGAACACTGAAGCTTTCTTT
TRBJ2-1 TRBD2 NA TRBV7-2 CASSLVAGLAGYTYNEQFF TGTGCCAGCAGCTTAGTAGCGGGACTAGCGGGATATACTTACAATGAGCAGTTCTTC
TRBJ2-5 NA once TRBV28 CACSLIAPGVQETQYF TGTGCCTGCAGTCTCATAGCCCCGGGAGTACAGGAGACCCAGTACTTC
TRBJ2-3 NA NA TRBV29-1 CSVAKADGPDTQYF TGCAGCGTTGCAAAAGCGGACGGCCCAGATACGCAGTATTTT
TRBJ1-1 TRBD1 NA TRBV18 CASSLIGQANTEAFF TGTGCCAGCTCATTGATAGGACAGGCGAACACTGAAGCTTTCTTT
TRBJ2-7 TRBD2 NA TRBV3-1 CASSLPRRGIPYF TGTGCCAGCAGCCTCCCCAGGCGGGGGATTCCGTACTTC
TRBJ2-7 NA NA TRBV20-1 CSASMTDQYEQYF TGCAGTGCTAGTATGACAGATCAATACGAGCAGTACTTC
TRBJ1-2 TRBD1 few TRBV6-2/TRBV6-3 CASSYPPGTGIGYTF TGTGCCAGCAGTTACCCACCCGGGACAGGGATCGGCTACACCTTC
TRBJ2-3 TRBD1 many TRBV7-2 CASSLAGTASTDTQYF TGTGCCAGCAGCTTAGCGGGGACAGCTAGCACAGATACGCAGTATTTT
TRBJ1-5 NA NA TRBV19 CASRISRAGLWQPRHF TGTGCCAGTAGAATCAGCAGGGCGGGCTTATGGCAGCCCCGGCATTTT
TRBJ2-7 NA many TRBV7-2 CASSLMNEQYF TGTGCCAGCAGCTTAATGAACGAGCAGTACTTC
TRBJ2-5 NA NA TRBV28 CASSSPTLGTQETQYF TGTGCCAGCAGTTCCCCTACACTAGGGACCCAAGAGACCCAGTACTTC
TRBJ1-1 NA few TRBV7-6 CASSPGQLNTEAFF TGTGCCAGCAGCCCCGGACAGCTGAACACTGAAGCTTTCTTT
TRBJ2-7 TRBD2 NA TRBV29-1 CSGLAGGSYEQYF TGCAGCGGGCTAGCGGGAGGATCGTACGAGCAGTACTTC
TRBJ2-1 TRBD2 few TRBV20-1 CSARESGRALYEQFF TGCAGTGCTAGAGAGAGCGGGAGGGCCCTATATGAGCAGTTCTTC
TRBJ1-5 NA NA TRBV19 CASKGPNSNQPQHF TGTGCCAGTAAGGGTCCAAATAGCAATCAGCCCCAGCATTTT
TRBJ1-3 NA many TRBV29-1 CSVESDRSGNTIYF TGCAGCGTTGAAAGCGACAGATCGGGAAACACCATATATTTT
TRBJ2-3 NA NA TRBV7-3 CASSLREQATQYF TGTGCCAGCAGCTTAAGGGAGCAGGCTACGCAGTATTTT
TRBJ1-2 NA NA TRBV7-9 CASSSLDRANYGYTF TGTGCCAGCAGCTCATTAGACAGAGCTAACTATGGCTACACCTTC
TRBJ2-3 NA many TRBV6-5 CASSYHRDTDTQYF TGTGCCAGCAGTTACCACAGGGACACAGATACGCAGTATTTT
TRBJ2-1 NA NA TRBV4-2 CASSQVGGSSYNEQFF TGTGCCAGCAGCCAAGTAGGAGGAAGCTCCTACAATGAGCAGTTCTTC
TRBJ2-5 NA NA TRBV3-1 CASSQERVAAQETQYF TGTGCCAGCAGCCAAGAACGGGTAGCGGCCCAAGAGACCCAGTACTTC
TRBJ2-7 TRBD1 NA TRBV6-2/TRBV6-3 CASSLGQSTYEQYF TGTGCCAGCAGTCTGGGACAGTCCACCTACGAGCAGTACTTC
TRBJ1-2 NA many TRBV6-2/TRBV6-3 CASSYLGGGYGYTF TGTGCCAGCAGTTATCTCGGCGGCGGCTATGGCTACACCTTC
TRBJ2-7 TRBD2 few TRBV18 CASSRASGILGEQYF TGTGCCAGCTCACGGGCTAGCGGGATCTTGGGGGAGCAGTACTTC